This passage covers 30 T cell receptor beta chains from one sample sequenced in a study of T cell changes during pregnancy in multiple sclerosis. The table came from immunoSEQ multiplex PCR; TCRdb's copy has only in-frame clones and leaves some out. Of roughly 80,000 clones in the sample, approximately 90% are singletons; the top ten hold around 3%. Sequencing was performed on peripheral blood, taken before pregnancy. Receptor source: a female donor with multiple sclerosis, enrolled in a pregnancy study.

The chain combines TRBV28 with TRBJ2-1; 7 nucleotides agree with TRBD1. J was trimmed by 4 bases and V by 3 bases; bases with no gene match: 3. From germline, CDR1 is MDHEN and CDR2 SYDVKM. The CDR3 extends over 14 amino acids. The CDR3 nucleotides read TGTGCCAGCAGTTTTGGGGACAGATACAATGAGCAGTTCTTC. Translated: CASSFGDRYNEQFF.

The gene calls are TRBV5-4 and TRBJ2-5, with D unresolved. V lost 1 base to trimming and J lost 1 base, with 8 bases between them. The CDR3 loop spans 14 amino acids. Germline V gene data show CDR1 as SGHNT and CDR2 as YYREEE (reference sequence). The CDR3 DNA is TGTGCCAGCAGCTTGTCCAGAATCCAAGAGACCCAGTACTTC. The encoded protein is CASSLSRIQETQYF.

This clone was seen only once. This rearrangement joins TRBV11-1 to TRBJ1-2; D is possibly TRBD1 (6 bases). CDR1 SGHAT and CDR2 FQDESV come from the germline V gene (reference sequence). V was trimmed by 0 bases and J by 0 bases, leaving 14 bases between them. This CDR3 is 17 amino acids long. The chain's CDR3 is CASSLAATGPSNYGYTF. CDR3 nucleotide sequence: TGTGCCAGCAGCTTAGCAGCGACAGGACCATCTAACTATGGCTACACCTTC.

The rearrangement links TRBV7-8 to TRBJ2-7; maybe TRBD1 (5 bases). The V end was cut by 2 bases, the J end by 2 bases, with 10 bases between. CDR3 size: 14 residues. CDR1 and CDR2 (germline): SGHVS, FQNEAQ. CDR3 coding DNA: TGTGCCAGCAGCTTAAAGGACATACCCTACGAGCAGTACTTC. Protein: CASSLKDIPYEQYF.

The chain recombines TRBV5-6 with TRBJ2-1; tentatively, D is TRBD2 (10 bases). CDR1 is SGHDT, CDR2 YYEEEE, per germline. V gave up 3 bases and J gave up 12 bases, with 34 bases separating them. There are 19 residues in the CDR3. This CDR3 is CASSSVGTGRLAGEIGQFF. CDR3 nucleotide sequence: TGTGCCAGCAGCTCGGTGGGGACAGGGAGGCTAGCGGGAGAAATTGGGCAGTTCTTC.

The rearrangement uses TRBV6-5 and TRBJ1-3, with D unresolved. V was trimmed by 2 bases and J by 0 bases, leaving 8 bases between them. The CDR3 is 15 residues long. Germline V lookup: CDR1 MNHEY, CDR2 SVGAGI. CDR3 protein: CASSYRRSSGNTIYF. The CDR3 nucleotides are TGTGCCAGCAGTTACCGGCGGAGCTCTGGAAACACCATATATTTT.

CDR3 residues: CACGRLPPGELFF. The CDR3 DNA is TGTGCCTGTGGCCGACTCCCTCCCGGGGAGCTGTTTTTT. J is TRBJ2-2 and V is TRBV30; the D is unclear. The germline V and J ends were trimmed by 6 bases and 6 bases, with 14 bases remaining between them. The CDR3 is 13 amino acids. The germline gives CDR1 GTSNPN, CDR2 SVGIG (reference sequence).

The CDR3: CASSNGETQYF. The CDR3 coding sequence is TGTGCCAGTAGTAACGGGGAGACCCAGTACTTC. The chain links TRBV19 to TRBJ2-5; D is ambiguous. V dropped 4 bases and J dropped 5 bases, with 5 bases sitting between them. Germline CDR1 and CDR2: LNHDA and SQIVND (reference sequence). The CDR3 has 11 amino acids.

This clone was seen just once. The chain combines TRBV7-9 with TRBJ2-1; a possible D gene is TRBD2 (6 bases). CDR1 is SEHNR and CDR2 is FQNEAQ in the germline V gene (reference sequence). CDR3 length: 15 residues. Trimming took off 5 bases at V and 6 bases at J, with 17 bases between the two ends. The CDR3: CASSLPRLDANEQFF. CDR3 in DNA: TGTGCCAGCAGCCTCCCGAGACTAGATGCCAATGAGCAGTTCTTC.

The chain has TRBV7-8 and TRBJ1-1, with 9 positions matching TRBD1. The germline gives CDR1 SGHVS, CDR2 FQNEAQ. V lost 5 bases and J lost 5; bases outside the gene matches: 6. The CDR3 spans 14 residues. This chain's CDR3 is CASSQQGAGTEAFF. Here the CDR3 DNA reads TGTGCCAGCAGCCAACAGGGGGCAGGGACTGAAGCTTTCTTT.

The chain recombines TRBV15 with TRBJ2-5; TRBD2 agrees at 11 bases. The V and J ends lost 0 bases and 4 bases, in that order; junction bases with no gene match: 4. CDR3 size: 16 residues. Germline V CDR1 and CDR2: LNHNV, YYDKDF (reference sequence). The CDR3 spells CATSRDELAGVETQYF. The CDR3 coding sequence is TGTGCCACCAGCAGAGATGAACTAGCGGGAGTAGAGACCCAGTACTTC.

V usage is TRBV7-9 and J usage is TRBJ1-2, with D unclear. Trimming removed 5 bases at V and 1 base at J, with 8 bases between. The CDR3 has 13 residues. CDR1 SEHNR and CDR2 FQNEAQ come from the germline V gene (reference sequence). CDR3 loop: CASSPEGNYGYTF. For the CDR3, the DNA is TGTGCCAGCAGCCCCGAGGGTAACTATGGCTACACCTTC. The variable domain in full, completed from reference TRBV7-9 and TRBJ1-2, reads DTGVSQNPRHKITKRGQNVTFRCDPISEHNRLYWYRQTLGQGPEFLTYFQNEAQLEKSRLLSDRFSAERPKGSFSTLEIQRTEQGDSAMYLCASSPEGNYGYTFGSGTRLTVV.

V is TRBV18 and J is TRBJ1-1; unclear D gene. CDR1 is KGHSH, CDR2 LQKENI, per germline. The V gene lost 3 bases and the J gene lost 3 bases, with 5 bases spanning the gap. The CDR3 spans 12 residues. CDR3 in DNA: TGTGCCAGCTCACCGAGGGACACTGAAGCTTTCTTT. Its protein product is CASSPRDTEAFF.

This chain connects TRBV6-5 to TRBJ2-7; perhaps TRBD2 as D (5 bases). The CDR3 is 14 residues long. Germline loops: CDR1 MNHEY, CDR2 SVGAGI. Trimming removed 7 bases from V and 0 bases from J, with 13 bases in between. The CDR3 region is CASKAGQNSYEQYF. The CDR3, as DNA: TGTGCCAGCAAGGCGGGCCAGAACTCCTACGAGCAGTACTTC.

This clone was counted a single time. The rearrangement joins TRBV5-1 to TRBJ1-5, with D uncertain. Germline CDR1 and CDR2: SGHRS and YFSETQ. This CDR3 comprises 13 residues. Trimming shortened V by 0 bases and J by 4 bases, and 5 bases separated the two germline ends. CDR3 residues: CASSLERNQPQHF. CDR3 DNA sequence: TGCGCCAGCAGCTTGGAGCGGAATCAGCCCCAGCATTTT.

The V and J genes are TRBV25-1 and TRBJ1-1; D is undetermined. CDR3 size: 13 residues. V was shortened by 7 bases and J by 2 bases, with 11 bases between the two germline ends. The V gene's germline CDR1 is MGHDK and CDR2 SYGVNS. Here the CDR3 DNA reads TGTGCCAGCACCGGGGTGGGAAACACTGAAGCTTTCTTT. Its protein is CASTGVGNTEAFF.

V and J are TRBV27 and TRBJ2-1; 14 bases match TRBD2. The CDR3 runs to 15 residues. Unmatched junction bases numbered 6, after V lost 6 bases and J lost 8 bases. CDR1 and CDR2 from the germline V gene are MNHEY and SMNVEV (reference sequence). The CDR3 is CASSSGLAGVHEQFF. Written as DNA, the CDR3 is TGTGCCAGCAGCTCGGGACTAGCGGGAGTTCATGAGCAGTTCTTC.

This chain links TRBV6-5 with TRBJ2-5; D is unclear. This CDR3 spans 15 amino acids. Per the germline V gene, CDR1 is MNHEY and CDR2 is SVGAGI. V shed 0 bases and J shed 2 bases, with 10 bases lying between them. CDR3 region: CASSYSVGQQETQYF. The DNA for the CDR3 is TGTGCCAGCAGTTACTCGGTGGGCCAACAAGAGACCCAGTACTTC.

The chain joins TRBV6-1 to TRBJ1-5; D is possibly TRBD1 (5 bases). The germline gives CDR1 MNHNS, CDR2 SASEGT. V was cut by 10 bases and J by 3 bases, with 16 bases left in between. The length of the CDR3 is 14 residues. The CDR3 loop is CATLGGTINQPQHF. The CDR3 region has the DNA TGTGCCACTTTGGGGGGGACGATCAATCAGCCCCAGCATTTT.

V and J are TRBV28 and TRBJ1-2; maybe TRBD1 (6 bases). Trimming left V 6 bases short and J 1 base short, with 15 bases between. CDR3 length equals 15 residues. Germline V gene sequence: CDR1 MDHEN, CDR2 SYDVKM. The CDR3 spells CASRGHGVGNYGYTF. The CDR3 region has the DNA TGTGCCAGCAGGGGACACGGCGTGGGTAACTATGGCTACACCTTC.

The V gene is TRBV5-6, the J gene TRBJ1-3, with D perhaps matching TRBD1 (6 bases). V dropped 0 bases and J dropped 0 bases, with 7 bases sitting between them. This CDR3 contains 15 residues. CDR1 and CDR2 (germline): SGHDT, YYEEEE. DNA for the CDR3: TGTGCCAGCAGCTTGGAGGACAGCTCTGGAAACACCATATATTTT. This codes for CASSLEDSSGNTIYF.

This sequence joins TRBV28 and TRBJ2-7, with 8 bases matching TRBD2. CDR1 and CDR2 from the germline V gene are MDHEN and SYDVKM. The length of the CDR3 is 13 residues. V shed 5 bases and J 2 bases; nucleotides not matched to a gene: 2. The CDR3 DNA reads TGTGCCAGCAGTCGGGGGGGACCCTACGAGCAGTACTTC. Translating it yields CASSRGGPYEQYF. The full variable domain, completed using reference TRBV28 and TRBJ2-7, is DVKVTQSSRYLVKRTGEKVFLECVQDMDHENMFWYRQDPGLGLRLIYFSYDVKMKEKGDIPEGYSVSREKKERFSLILESASTNQTSMYLCASSRGGPYEQYFGPGTRLTVT.

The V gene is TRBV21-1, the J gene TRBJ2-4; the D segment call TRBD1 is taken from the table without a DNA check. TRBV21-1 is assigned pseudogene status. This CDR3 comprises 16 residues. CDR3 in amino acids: CASSKEGGVAKNIQYF. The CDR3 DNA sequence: TGTGCCAGCAGCAAAGAAGGGGGAGTCGCCAAAAACATTCAGTACTTC.

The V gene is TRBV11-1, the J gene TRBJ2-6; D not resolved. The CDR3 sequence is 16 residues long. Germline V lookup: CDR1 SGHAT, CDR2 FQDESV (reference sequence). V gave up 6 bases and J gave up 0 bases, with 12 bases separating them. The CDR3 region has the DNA TGTGCCAGCAGGATTACCACGGGCTCTGGGGCCAACGTCCTGACTTTC. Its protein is CASRITTGSGANVLTF.

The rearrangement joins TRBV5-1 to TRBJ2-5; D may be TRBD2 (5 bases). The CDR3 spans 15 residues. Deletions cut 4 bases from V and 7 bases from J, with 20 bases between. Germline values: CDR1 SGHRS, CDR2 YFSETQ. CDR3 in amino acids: CASSEVASRPGTQYF. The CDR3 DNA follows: TGCGCCAGCAGCGAGGTAGCGTCAAGGCCAGGGACCCAGTACTTC.

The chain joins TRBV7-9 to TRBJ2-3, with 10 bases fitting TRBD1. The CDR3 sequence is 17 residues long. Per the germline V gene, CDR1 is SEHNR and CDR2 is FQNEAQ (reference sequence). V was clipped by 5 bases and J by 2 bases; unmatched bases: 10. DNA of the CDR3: TGTGCCAGCAGCCCCGGGGACAGGGGTCTTTTCACAGATACGCAGTATTTT. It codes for CASSPGDRGLFTDTQYF.

CDR3 region: CASSGQGDYGYTF. The CDR3 nucleotides read TGTGCCAGCAGTGGACAGGGAGACTATGGCTACACCTTC. V and J are TRBV27 and TRBJ1-2; the match to TRBD1 covers 8 bases. There are 13 residues in the CDR3. Trimming took 5 bases from V and 3 from J; bases not matched to a gene: 2. Germline V gene lookup returns CDR1 MNHEY and CDR2 SMNVEV (reference sequence).

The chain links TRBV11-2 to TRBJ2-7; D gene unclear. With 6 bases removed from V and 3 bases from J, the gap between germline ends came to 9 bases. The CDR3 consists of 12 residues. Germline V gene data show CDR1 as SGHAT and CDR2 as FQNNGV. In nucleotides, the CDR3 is TGTGCCAGCAGTACAGCCTTCTACGAGCAGTACTTC. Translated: CASSTAFYEQYF.

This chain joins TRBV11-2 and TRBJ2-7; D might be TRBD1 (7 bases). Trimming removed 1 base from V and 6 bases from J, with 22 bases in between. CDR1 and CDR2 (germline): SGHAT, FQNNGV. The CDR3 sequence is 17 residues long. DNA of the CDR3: TGTGCCAGCAGCTTAGTATTCCGCGGGACAGTTAGTTTCGAGCAGTACTTC. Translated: CASSLVFRGTVSFEQYF.

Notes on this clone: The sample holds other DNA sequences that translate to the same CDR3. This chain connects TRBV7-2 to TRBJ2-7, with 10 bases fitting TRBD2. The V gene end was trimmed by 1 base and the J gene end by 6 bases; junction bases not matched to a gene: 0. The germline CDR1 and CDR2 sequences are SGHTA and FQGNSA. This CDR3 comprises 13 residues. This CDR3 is CASSLGLAGEQYF. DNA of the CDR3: TGTGCCAGCAGCTTAGGACTAGCGGGCGAGCAGTACTTC.